This T cell receptor (delta chain) was recovered during a study of γδ T cells in repeated Plasmodium falciparum infection. Across the whole study: Malian children with intense seasonal malaria exposure were compared with matched Australian children. Timepoints: baseline, immediately before selected infections, and 21 days after every infection.

In this sample, this clone turned up many times. The likely explanation is a read error, given a far larger clone one base away. The same CDR3 also results from other DNA sequences found in this sample. TCRdb ran CATT on the multiplex PCR reads. The table lists some 51,000 delta-chain clones, approximately 1.8% of them singletons. Bulk repertoires came from Vgamma9/Vdelta2+ or Vdelta2-negative gammadelta T cells flow-sorted from PBMC. The CDR3 is 22 amino acids. The J segment lost 0 bases and the V segment lost 3 bases, leaving 25 bases of the junction unmatched. Germline loops: CDR1 TSWWSYY, CDR2 QGS.

Sequenced sample: gamma-delta T cells from blood. The chain couples TRDV1 to TRDJ1, with 7 bases aligning to TRDD2. The TCR originated in a pool of human donors (malaria-infected and uninfected, not separated). In DNA form, the CDR3 reads TGTGCTCTTGGGGACGCCCCTTCCTCCTTAATCCACCTGATCCAGTACACCGATAAACTCATCTTT. This translates into CALGDAPSSLIHLIQYTDKLIF.